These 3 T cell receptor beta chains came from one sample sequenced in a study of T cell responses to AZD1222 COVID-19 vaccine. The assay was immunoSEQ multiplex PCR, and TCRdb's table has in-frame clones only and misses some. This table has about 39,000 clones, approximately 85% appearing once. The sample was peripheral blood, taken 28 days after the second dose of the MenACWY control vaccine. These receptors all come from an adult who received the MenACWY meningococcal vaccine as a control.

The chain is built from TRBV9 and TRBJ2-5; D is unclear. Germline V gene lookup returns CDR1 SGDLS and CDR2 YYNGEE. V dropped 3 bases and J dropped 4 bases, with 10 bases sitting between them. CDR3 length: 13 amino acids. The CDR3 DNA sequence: TGTGCCAGCAGCGATCGTAGTTCAGAGACCCAGTACTTC. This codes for CASSDRSSETQYF.

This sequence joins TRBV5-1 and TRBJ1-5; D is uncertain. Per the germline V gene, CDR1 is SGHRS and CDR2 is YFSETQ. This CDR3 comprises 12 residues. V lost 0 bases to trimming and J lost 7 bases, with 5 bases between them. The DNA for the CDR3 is TGCGCCAGCAGCTTGGAAGGACAGCCCCAGCATTTT. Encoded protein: CASSLEGQPQHF.

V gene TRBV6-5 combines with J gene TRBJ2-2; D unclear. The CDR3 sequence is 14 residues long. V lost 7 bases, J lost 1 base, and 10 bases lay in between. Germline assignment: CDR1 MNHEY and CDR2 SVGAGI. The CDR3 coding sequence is TGTGCCAGCAATGGGCAGCTGAACACCGGGGAGCTGTTTTTT. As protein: CASNGQLNTGELFF.